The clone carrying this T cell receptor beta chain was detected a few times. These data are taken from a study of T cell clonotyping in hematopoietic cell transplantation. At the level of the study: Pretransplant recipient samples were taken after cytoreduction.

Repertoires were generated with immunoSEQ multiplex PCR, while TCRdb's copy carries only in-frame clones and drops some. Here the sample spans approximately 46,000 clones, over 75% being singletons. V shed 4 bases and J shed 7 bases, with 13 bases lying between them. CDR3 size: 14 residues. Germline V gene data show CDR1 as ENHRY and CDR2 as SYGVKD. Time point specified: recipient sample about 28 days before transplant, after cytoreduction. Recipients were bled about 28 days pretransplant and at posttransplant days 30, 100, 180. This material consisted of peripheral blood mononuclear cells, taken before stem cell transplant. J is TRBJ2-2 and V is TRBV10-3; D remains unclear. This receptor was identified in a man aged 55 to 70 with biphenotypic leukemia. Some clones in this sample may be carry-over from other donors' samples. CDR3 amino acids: CAISASGSNGELFF. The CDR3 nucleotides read TGTGCCATCAGTGCTTCCGGATCCAACGGGGAGCTGTTTTTT.